These 16 T cell receptor beta chains originate from one sample sequenced in a study of T cells in Graves' hyperthyroidism and ophthalmopathy. It was RNA transcripts that yielded the amplified TCR beta CDR3 regions. Initially, a first-round RT-PCR of the TCR CDR3 employed the HTBI primer set. TCRdb passed the multiplex PCR reads through MiXCR, listing each CDR3 protein once. This sample yields hundreds of thousands of distinct CDR3 sequences, of which less than 25% are seen a single time; 30% to 40% belongs to the top ten. Specimen: blood. All receptors come from a man aged 30 to 39 with Graves' ophthalmopathy.

This clonotype was seen only a few times. J is TRBJ2-3 and V is TRBV29-1; D not certain. Germline CDR1 SQVTM, CDR2 ANQGSEA. The CDR3 consists of 15 residues. V lost 7 bases to trimming and J lost 0 bases, with 17 bases between them. As DNA, the CDR3 is TGCAGCGCCTACTTACAAGGCCTAAGCACAGATACGCAGTATTTT. This codes for CSAYLQGLSTDTQYF.

This clonotype came up a few times. V and J are TRBV6-1 and TRBJ1-5, with TRBD1 matching 7 bases. V lost 4 bases to trimming and J lost 4 bases; unmatched junction nucleotides: 7. In germline, CDR1 is MNHNS, CDR2 SASEGT. The CDR3 sequence is 15 residues long. CDR3 DNA sequence: TGTGCCAGCAGTGGCCTGGGGACAGCTAATCAGCCCCAGCATTTT. Translated, it gives CASSGLGTANQPQHF.

The table lists this clonotype with many counts. V and J are TRBV6-1 and TRBJ1-5, with D unclear. V was trimmed by 7 bases and J by 0 bases, leaving 10 bases between them. The germline V gene has CDR1 MNHNS and CDR2 SASEGT. The CDR3 consists of 14 residues. In DNA, the CDR3 is TGTGCCAGCACCCCGAGGGATAGCAATCAGCCCCAGCATTTT. Translation: CASTPRDSNQPQHF.

The V gene is TRBV6-1, the J gene TRBJ1-2; D gene ambiguous. This CDR3 spans 13 amino acids. Germline V gene lookup returns CDR1 MNHNS and CDR2 SASEGT. Trimming took 5 bases from V and 0 from J, leaving 7 bases between them. The CDR3 spells CASSSVSNYGYTF. The CDR3, as DNA: TGTGCCAGCAGTAGCGTTTCTAACTATGGCTACACCTTC.

The chain recombines TRBV30 with TRBJ2-1; TRBD1 agrees at 9 bases. V gave up 0 bases and J gave up 2 bases; unmatched junction bases: 2. Germline CDR1 is GTSNPN and CDR2 is SVGIG (reference sequence). The CDR3 is made up of 15 amino acids. Written as DNA, the CDR3 is TGTGCCTGGAGTGTGGGACAGGGAACCTACAATGAGCAGTTCTTC. This sequence encodes CAWSVGQGTYNEQFF.

The V and J genes are TRBV19 and TRBJ2-3; 10 nucleotides align to TRBD1. The CDR3 length is 16 residues. CDR1 and CDR2 (germline): LNHDA, SQIVND (reference sequence). J was trimmed by 6 bases and V by 5 bases; bases with no gene match: 11. CDR3 in DNA: TGTGCCAGTAGTCTCCTGGGACAGGGGACCTTGGATACGCAGTATTTT. Translated: CASSLLGQGTLDTQYF. Combining the CDR3 with reference TRBV19 and TRBJ2-3 gives the whole variable domain DGGITQSPKYLFRKEGQNVTLSCEQNLNHDAMYWYRQDPGQGLRLIYYSQIVNDFQKGDIAEGYSVSREKKESFPLTVTSAQKNPTAFYLCASSLLGQGTLDTQYFGPGTRLTVL.

The sample holds many counts of this clonotype. The chain links TRBV12-3 or TRBV12-4 to TRBJ1-5; D is undetermined. This CDR3 is built from 16 residues. Trimming pared 5 bases from V and 4 bases from J, leaving 18 bases between. The DNA for the CDR3 is TGTGCCAGCAGTCTGAGCGGGCAGGCCCATAATCAGCCCCAGCATTTT. As protein: CASSLSGQAHNQPQHF.

There are a few counts of this clonotype. The chain employs TRBV9 and TRBJ2-7, with D possibly TRBD1 on 5 matching bases. V dropped 5 bases and J dropped 0 bases, with 12 bases sitting between them. The CDR3 spans 14 residues. The germline V gene has CDR1 SGDLS and CDR2 YYNGEE. CDR3 protein: CASRARENSYEQYF. In DNA, the CDR3 is TGTGCCAGCAGAGCCAGGGAAAACTCCTACGAGCAGTACTTC. The full variable domain, rest sourced from reference TRBV9 and TRBJ2-7, is DSGVTQTPKHLITATGQRVTLRCSPRSGDLSVYWYQQSLDQGLQFLIQYYNGEERAKGNILERFSAQQFPDLHSELNLSSLELGDSALYFCASRARENSYEQYFGPGTRLTVT.

The CDR3: CASSQEILRRENTGELFF. CDR3 coding DNA: TGCGCCAGCAGCCAAGAAATACTCCGGCGGGAGAACACCGGGGAGCTGTTTTTT. V usage is TRBV4-3 and J usage is TRBJ2-2; a possible D gene is TRBD2 (6 bases). The CDR3 consists of 18 residues. Germline assignment: CDR1 LGHNA and CDR2 YSLEER. With 0 bases removed from V and 1 base from J, the gap between germline ends came to 15 bases.

This clonotype was counted ten times or more. The J gene is TRBJ2-1, the V gene TRBV15; 10 nucleotides match TRBD1. V shed 1 base, J shed 7 bases, and the junction held 4 bases outside the gene matches. Germline V CDR1 and CDR2: LNHNV, YYDKDF (reference sequence). The CDR3 is made up of 15 amino acids. The CDR3 sequence: CATSRVRTGGNEQFF. The DNA for the CDR3 is TGTGCCACCAGCAGAGTGCGGACAGGGGGGAATGAGCAGTTCTTC.

As concerns this clonotype: A read error may explain this, as a much larger clone is one base away. The genes are TRBV3-1 and TRBJ1-4, with D perhaps TRBD1 (5 bases). Between the trimmed V and J ends, which lost 2 bases and 4 bases, there was a span of 11 bases. CDR1 and CDR2 from the germline V gene are LGHDT and YNNKEL (reference sequence). This CDR3 contains 15 residues. The CDR3 sequence is CASSQRDGDNEKLFF. The CDR3, as DNA: TGTGCCAGCAGCCAACGGGACGGAGATAATGAAAAACTGTTTTTT.

This clonotype was observed a few times. This rearrangement joins TRBV6-1 to TRBJ1-4; no definite D call. V shed 10 bases and J shed 11 bases, with 17 bases lying between them. Germline assignment: CDR1 MNHNS and CDR2 SASEGT. The CDR3 sequence is 12 residues long. Here the CDR3 DNA reads TGTGCCACTAGGACGGCCGTCACGAAACTGTTTTTT. Translating it yields CATRTAVTKLFF.

This clonotype has a count of ten or more. The gene calls are TRBV11-2 and TRBJ1-1; tentative D call: TRBD1 (5 bases). The germline V gene has CDR1 SGHAT and CDR2 FQNNGV. V shed 1 base and J shed 1 base, with 10 bases lying between them. The CDR3 has 15 amino acids. This chain's CDR3 is CASSLVGTPNTEAFF. CDR3 sequence (DNA): TGTGCCAGCAGCTTAGTGGGGACCCCGAACACTGAAGCTTTCTTT.

The chain's CDR3 is CASRTSGPDTQYF. The CDR3 DNA sequence: TGTGCCAGCAGGACTAGCGGGCCAGATACGCAGTATTTT. The chain combines TRBV6-1 with TRBJ2-3; 10 bases align to TRBD2. Germline V gene data show CDR1 as MNHNS and CDR2 as SASEGT. V dropped 6 bases and J dropped 4; count of bases not matched to a gene: 1. This CDR3 is 13 amino acids long.

In this sample, this clonotype turned up many times. The V gene is TRBV30, the J gene TRBJ1-2, with D possibly being TRBD1 (5 bases). The CDR3 runs to 15 residues. V was cut by 0 bases and J by 2 bases, with 13 bases left in between. CDR1 GTSNPN and CDR2 SVGIG come from the germline V gene (reference sequence). Written as DNA, the CDR3 is TGTGCCTGGAGTGTAGGAGGTTGGGGCAACTATGGCTACACCTTC. This gives the protein CAWSVGGWGNYGYTF. The whole variable domain, remainder taken from reference TRBV30 and TRBJ1-2, is SQTIHQWPATLVQPVGSPLSLECTVEGTSNPNLYWYRQAAGRGLQLLFYSVGIGQISSEVPQNLSASRPQDRQFILSSKKLLLSDSGFYLCAWSVGGWGNYGYTFGSGTRLTVV.

Many counts were recorded for this clonotype. The chain joins TRBV7-2 to TRBJ2-7, with 11 positions matching TRBD2. Per the germline V gene, CDR1 is SGHTA and CDR2 is FQGNSA. This CDR3 has 15 residues. After removal of 5 bases from V and 1 base from J, the junction contained 4 bases not matched to a gene. CDR3 sequence: CASSVTSGGSYEQYF. In DNA form, the CDR3 reads TGTGCCAGCAGCGTAACTAGCGGGGGATCCTACGAGCAGTACTTC.